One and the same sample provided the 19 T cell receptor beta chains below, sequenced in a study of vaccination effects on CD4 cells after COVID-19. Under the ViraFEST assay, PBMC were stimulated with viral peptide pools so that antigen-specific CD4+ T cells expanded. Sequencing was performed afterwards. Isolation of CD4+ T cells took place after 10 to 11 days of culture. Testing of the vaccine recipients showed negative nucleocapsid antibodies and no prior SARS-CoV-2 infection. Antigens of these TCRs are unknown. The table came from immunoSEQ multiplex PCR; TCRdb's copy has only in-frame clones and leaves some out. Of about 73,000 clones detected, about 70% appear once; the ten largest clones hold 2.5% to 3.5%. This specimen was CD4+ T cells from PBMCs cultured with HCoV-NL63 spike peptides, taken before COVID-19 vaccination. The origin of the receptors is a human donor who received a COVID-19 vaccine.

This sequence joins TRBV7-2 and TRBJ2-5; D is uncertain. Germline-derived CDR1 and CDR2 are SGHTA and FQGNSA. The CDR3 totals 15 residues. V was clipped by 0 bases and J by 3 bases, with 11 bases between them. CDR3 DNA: TGTGCCAGCAGCTTAGCCCCAATGAGTAAAGAGACCCAGTACTTC. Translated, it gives CASSLAPMSKETQYF.

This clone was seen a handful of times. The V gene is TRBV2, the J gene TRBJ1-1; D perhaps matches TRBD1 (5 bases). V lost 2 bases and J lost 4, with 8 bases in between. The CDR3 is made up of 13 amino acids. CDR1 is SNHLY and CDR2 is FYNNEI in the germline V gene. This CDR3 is CASSEQQGTEAFF. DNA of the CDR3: TGTGCCAGCAGTGAACAGCAGGGCACTGAAGCTTTCTTT. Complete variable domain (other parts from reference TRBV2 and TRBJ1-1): EPEVTQTPSHQVTQMGQEVILRCVPISNHLYFYWYRQILGQKVEFLVSFYNNEISEKSEIFDDQFSVERPDGSNFTLKIRSTKLEDSAMYFCASSEQQGTEAFFGQGTRLTVV.

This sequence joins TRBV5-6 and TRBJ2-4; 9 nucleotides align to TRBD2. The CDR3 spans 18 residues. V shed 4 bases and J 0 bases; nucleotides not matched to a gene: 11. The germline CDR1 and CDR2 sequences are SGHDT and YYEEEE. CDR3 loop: CASSGRLAATLAKNIQYF. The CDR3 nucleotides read TGTGCCAGCAGCGGGAGACTAGCGGCGACCTTAGCCAAAAACATTCAGTACTTC.

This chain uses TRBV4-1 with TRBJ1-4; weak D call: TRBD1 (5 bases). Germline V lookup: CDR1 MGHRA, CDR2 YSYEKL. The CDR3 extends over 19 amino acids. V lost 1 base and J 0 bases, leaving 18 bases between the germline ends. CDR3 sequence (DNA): TGCGCCAGCAGCCAAGCTCGGGGCAGTTCATTCGCAACTAATGAAAAACTGTTTTTT. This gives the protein CASSQARGSSFATNEKLFF.

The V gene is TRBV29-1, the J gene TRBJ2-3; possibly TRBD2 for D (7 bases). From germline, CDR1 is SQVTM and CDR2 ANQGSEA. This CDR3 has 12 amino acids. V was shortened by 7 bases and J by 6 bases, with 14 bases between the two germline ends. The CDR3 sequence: CSAKGGSDTQYF. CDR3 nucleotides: TGCAGCGCCAAGGGGGGGTCTGATACGCAGTATTTT.

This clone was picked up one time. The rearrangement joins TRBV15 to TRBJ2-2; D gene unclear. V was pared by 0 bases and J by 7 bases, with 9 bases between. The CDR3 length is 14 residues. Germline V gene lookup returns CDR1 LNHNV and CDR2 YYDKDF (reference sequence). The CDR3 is CATSRERYGGELFF. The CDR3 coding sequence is TGTGCCACCAGCAGAGAAAGATATGGCGGGGAGCTGTTTTTT.

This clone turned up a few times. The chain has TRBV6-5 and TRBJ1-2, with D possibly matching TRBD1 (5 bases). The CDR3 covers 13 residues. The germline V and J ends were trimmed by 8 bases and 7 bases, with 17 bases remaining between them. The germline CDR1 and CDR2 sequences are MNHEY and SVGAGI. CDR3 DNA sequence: TGTGCCAGCCGAGGGGACCTTCAAGGTGGCTACACCTTC. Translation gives CASRGDLQGGYTF.

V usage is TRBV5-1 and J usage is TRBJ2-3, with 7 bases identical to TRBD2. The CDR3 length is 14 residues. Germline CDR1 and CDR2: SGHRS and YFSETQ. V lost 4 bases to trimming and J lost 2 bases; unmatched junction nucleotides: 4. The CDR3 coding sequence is TGCGCCAGCAGCCGGGGGGTTATCACAGATACGCAGTATTTT. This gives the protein CASSRGVITDTQYF.

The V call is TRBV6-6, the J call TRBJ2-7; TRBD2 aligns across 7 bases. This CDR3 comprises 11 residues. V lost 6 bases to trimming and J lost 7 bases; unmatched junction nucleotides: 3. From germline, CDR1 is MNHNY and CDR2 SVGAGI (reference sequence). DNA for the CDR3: TGTGCCAGCAGGGCGGGGGTAGAGCAGTACGTC. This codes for CASRAGVEQYV.

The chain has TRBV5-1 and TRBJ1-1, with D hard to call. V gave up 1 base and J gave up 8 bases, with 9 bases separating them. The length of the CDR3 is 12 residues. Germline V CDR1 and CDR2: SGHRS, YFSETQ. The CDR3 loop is CASSLQGGEAFF. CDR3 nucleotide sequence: TGCGCCAGCAGCTTGCAAGGCGGGGAAGCTTTCTTT.

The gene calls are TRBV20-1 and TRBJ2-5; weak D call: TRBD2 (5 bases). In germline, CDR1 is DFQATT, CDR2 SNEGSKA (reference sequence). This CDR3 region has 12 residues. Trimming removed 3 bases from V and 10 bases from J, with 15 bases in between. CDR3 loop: CSASPNGGGQYF. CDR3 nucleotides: TGCAGTGCTAGTCCCAACGGTGGAGGCCAGTACTTC.

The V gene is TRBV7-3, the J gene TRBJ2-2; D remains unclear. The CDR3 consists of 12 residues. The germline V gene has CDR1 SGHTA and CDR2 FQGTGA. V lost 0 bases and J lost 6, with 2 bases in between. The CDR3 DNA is TGTGCCAGCAGCTTAACGGCCGGGGAGCTGTTTTTT. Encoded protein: CASSLTAGELFF.

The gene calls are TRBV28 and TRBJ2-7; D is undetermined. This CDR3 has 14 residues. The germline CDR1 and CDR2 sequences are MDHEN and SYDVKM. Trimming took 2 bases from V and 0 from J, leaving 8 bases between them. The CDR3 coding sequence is TGTGCCAGCAGTTTAACGCCCCTCTCCTACGAGCAGTACGTC. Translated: CASSLTPLSYEQYV.

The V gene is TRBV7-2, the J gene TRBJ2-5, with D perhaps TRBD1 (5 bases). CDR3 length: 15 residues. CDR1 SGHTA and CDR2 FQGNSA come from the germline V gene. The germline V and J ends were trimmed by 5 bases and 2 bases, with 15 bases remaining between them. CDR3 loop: CASSGVGQIQETQYF. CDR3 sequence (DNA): TGTGCCAGCAGCGGGGTCGGACAAATACAAGAGACCCAGTACTTC. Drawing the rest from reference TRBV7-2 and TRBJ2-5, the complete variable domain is GAGVSQSPSNKVTEKGKDVELRCDPISGHTALYWYRQSLGQGLEFLIYFQGNSAPDKSGLPSDRFSAERTGGSVSTLTIQRTQQEDSAVYLCASSGVGQIQETQYFGPGTRLLVL.

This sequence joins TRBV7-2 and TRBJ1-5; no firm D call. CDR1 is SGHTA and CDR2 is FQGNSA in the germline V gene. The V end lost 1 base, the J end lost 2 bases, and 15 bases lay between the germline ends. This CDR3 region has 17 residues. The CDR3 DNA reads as TGTGCCAGCAGCTTAGTATTGGCGGTTTACGGCAATCAGCCCCAGCATTTT. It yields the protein CASSLVLAVYGNQPQHF. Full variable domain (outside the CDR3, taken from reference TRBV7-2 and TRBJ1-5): GAGVSQSPSNKVTEKGKDVELRCDPISGHTALYWYRQSLGQGLEFLIYFQGNSAPDKSGLPSDRFSAERTGGSVSTLTIQRTQQEDSAVYLCASSLVLAVYGNQPQHFGDGTRLSIL.

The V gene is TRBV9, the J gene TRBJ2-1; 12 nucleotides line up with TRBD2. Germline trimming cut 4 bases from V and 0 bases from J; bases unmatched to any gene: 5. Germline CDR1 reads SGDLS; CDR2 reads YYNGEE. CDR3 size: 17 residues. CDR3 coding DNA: TGTGCCAGCAGCCGGGGACTAGCGGGTAGCTCCTACAATGAGCAGTTCTTC. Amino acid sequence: CASSRGLAGSSYNEQFF.

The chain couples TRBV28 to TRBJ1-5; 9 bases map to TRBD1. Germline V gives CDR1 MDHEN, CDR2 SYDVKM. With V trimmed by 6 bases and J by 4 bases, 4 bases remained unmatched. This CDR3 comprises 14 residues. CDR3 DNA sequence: TGTGCCAGCAGCCCGGGACAGGGAAATCAGCCCCAGCATTTT. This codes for CASSPGQGNQPQHF.

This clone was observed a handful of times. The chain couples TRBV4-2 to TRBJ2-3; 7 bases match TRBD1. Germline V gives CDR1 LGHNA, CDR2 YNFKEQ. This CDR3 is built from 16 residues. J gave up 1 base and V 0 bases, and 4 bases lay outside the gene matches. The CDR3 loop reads CASSQEPGQRTDTQYF. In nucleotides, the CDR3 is TGTGCCAGCAGCCAAGAGCCGGGACAGCGCACAGATACGCAGTATTTT.

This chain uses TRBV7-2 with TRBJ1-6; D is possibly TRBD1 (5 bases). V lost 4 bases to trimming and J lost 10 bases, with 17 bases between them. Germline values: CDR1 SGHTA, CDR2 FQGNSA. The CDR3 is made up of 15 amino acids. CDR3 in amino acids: CASSSRPGRESPLHF. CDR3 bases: TGTGCCAGCAGCTCCAGGCCGGGACGGGAATCACCCCTCCACTTT.